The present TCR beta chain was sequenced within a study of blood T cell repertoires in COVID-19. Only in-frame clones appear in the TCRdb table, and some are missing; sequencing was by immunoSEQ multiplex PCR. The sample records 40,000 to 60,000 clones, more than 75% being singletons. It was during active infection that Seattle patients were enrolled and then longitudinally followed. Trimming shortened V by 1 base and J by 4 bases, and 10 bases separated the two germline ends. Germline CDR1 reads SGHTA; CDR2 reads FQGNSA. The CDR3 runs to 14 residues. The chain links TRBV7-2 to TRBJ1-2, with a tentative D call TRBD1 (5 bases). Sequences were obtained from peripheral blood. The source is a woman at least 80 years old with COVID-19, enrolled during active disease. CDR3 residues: CASSLDQGSYGYTF. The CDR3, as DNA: TGTGCCAGCAGCTTAGATCAGGGTAGCTATGGCTACACCTTC.